This entry describes one T cell receptor (beta chain). What this receptor recognizes is not known. No much larger clone exists at a distance of one base, and base qualities are not known. The cohort was made up of 666 healthy bone marrow donors. At the time of sampling, every cohort member was nominally healthy, though immune exposures that went unrecorded were likely present. The donor tested CMV seropositive and was one of the 289 seropositive cohort members. A peripheral blood sample was provided by each donor, and peripheral blood mononuclear cells were used for TCR beta sequencing. Genomic DNA extraction from the blood cell samples was performed with the Qiagen DNeasy Blood Extraction Kit. V drops 3 bases and J drops 6 bases, leaving 15 bases in between. Reading from cysteine to phenylalanine, the CDR3 counts 15 amino acids. CDR3 DNA is the only sequence kept; it has 45 bases, read in frame from the first base. In the germline V gene (reference sequence), CDR1 corresponds to PRHDT and CDR2 to FYEKMQ.

These data belong to a study of cytomegalovirus exposure and HLA in healthy donors (dated by TCRdb to 2015 to 2018). Some background on the complete study: In an earlier analysis of some 610 of the donors, 250 to 300 Gb of sequence data and 117 million unique TCR beta sequences from 150 million to 200 million T cells were reported. Rather than using new phenotypic data, the later analysis identified candidate immune exposures from TCR beta sequences and from how often those sequences occurred across donors. Every repertoire in the discovery cohort had been generated on one and the same sequencing platform. The study combined high-throughput TCR immunosequencing, statistical association of individual TCRs with disease status, and machine learning to predict cytomegalovirus infection status. In a later genetic analysis, genome-wide SNP genotypes for about three fifths of the 666 donors were used, and that subset was treated as a discovery cohort. The study used immunosequencing to profile the T cell repertoires of some 600 subjects and linked those repertoires to cytomegalovirus serostatus. The genetic ancestry cluster associated with self-reported Caucasian donors included 81% of the roughly 400 genotyped donors. A later analysis re-examined previously published TCR beta repertoires from several hundred donors and added high-resolution HLA genotyping to investigate patterns of TCR occurrence. To decide whether each TCR beta V gene segment behaved as functional or pseudogenic, an earlier analysis of over 500 of the donors relied on high-throughput TCR beta sequencing. The number of donors typed differed by locus, with about 629-640 for A, B, C, DRB1 and DQB1, roughly 550 for DQA1, 606 for DPA1, and 472 for DPB1. In addition to the first cohort of approximately 650 subjects, a separate validation cohort of approximately 110 different subjects was used. Across about 380 genotyped donors of the cohort, an average of roughly 250,000 unique TCR beta nucleotide sequences per donor were sequenced, and 15% to 20% of those sequences were non-productive. Both class I and class II loci were covered by HLA typing, at four-digit resolution. Approximately 300 gigabases of sequencing data and around 85 million unique TCR sequences made up an early release that covered several hundred HLA-typed donors. Roughly 5 DR-DQ haplotypes were handled as single units for association and clustering, since linkage in the cohort was strong. The study aimed to test whether signatures of past pathogen exposure could be identified by cataloging public T cell receptors. Donor age, sex, ethnicity and CMV serostatus were compiled together with the repertoire data. Broader findings and caveats from the paper: A further reported finding was that TCR beta sequences accurately predicted the HLA-A and HLA-B alleles for most subjects in the first cohort. Fewer than 20 rarely observed V segments, including chromosome 9 orphons, were excluded from the earlier analysis of approximately 500 of the donors because counts were too low. The 87-base-pair reads could not distinguish some IMGT-functional V segments, including TRBV6-2 and TRBV6-3, so those segments were excluded. A later analysis reported that several top co-occurrence clusters appeared linked to parvovirus B19, influenza, CMV and Epstein-Barr virus. Cytomegalovirus status was reported to be diagnosed by the classifier with high specificity and sensitivity in both the original and validation cohorts. For the cohort, immune exposure information was limited to CMV serostatus. In an earlier analysis of 587 of the donors, most TCR beta V segments were observed in productive rearrangements about 87% or about 30% of the time, broadly matching IMGT annotations. In a later genetic analysis, fewer N-insertions in productive TCRs were reported among donors in an Asian-associated ancestry cluster than the roughly 700-donor mean. Correlated functional status among segregating V segments might reflect linkage disequilibrium, but an unknown experimental factor could not be ruled out. An association between a missense DCLRE1C variant and V-gene and J-gene trimming of TCR beta chains was found in a later genetic analysis and replicated in an independent cohort. In a later analysis, some 18,000 TCR beta sequences were associated with specific HLA alleles at a false discovery rate of 0.05. The authors suggested that the approach could potentially be extended to other disease states and immunological phenotypes. The presence/absence analyses assumed that sequencing depth was roughly uniform across donors, and that assumption may not be true. The study gave a list of about 150 TCR beta chains associated with cytomegalovirus. In a later analysis, TCR association rates were found to vary across HLA loci, with the most associated TCRs seen for DRB1 alleles and the fewest for HLA-C alleles. Because some donors lacked HLA typing at each locus, the association tests relied only on the typed subset. Only TCR beta chains were sequenced in this cohort, and the absence of alpha or paired-chain data limited detectable features. Most CMV-associated TCR beta chains appeared to be HLA-restricted in a later analysis, and the HLA associations seemed to be driven largely by CMV exposure. In vitro tests confirmed that a few of the cytomegalovirus-associated TCR beta chains recognize cytomegalovirus antigens. A later analysis found that HLA-associated TCR beta chains were more clonally expanded and had lower generation probabilities than equally common non-associated chains. While some public TCRs were present in many individuals, most TCR sequences turned up only very rarely across donors. When HLA alleles, especially DR and DQ, strongly co-occurred, attributing TCR associations to individual alleles was difficult. A cluster of highly shared sequence variants was judged likely to represent a technical artifact of the sequencing pipeline.

The library was made by the immunoSEQ multiplex PCR assay. The multiplex PCR relied on a mix of 60 forward primers for TCR Vbeta segments and 13 reverse primers for TCR Jbeta segments. A multiplex PCR assay on genomic DNA amplified the CDR3 region of rearranged TCR beta genes. The Illumina HiSeq System was used to sequence the amplified TCR beta libraries as 87-base-pair reads. Regarding the original processing steps: A later analysis tallied around 82 million unique TCR beta chains across the 666 repertoires, and approximately 11 million of those chains were shared by two or more donors. Raw reads were error-corrected and collapsed into unique sequences with a nearest-neighbor algorithm that merged closely related sequences to remove PCR and sequencing errors. V, D and J gene segments were assigned by aligning CDR3 sequences to IMGT reference sequences. For a sequence to be retained, a match of at least six nucleotides was required to both a V gene segment and a J gene segment. A rearrangement was called productive if the CDR3 had no stop codons and remained in frame with V and J, and every other rearrangement was called non-productive. CDR3 was defined according to IMGT convention as the region running from the second conserved V-encoded cysteine to the conserved J-encoded phenylalanine. Sequences without an unambiguous match to a single V gene segment were excluded from the earlier analysis of about 640 of the donors. In an earlier analysis of several hundred of the donors, V segments were called functional above 56.7% productive rearrangements and were called segregating when the between-donor standard deviation exceeded 5%. A statistical classification framework was built for diagnosing cytomegalovirus status from the catalog of TCR beta chain sequences. In a later analysis, TCR nucleotide sequences were compared against IMGT/GENE-DB human TR gene sequences so that V and J genes could be assigned. Using the TCRdist pipeline, a later analysis assigned CDR3 sequences along with most-parsimonious VDJ recombination scenarios. A later analysis defined each TCR beta chain by its CDR3 amino acid sequence plus V-gene family, and excluded reads lacking a unique V-gene family. In a later analysis, 500 to 650 highly shared, low-generation-probability nucleotide sequences were removed to address suspected cross-contamination and a sequencing artifact. For each public chain, a later analysis derived a clonal expansion index from normalized ranks of inferred template counts within each repertoire. Generation probabilities in a later analysis came from a VDJ recombination model fitted to out-of-frame rearrangements, and those results were checked against IGoR. In a later analysis, hypergeometric tests were used to score TCR-TCR, TCR-HLA and TCR-CMV co-occurrence, with a repertoire-size bias correction applied to TCR pairs. In a later analysis, false discovery rates were estimated by permuting HLA or CMV assignments 20 times. In a later analysis, co-occurring TCRs were grouped with DBSCAN, and TCRdist sequence similarity was added when clustering was performed within HLA-allele-positive subsets. Repertoires with fewer than 30,000 or more than 120,000 public chains were left out of co-occurrence clustering, as were five repertoires with anomalous nucleotide sharing. TCRdb stores this immuneACCESS table with in-frame sequences only. Part of the clones is absent; in the studies checked, under half of the shortfall reflects unresolved V genes, and no reason is known for the rest. Clone size and the V and J calls come from that table; the DNA yielded D and trimming. This sample holds approximately 190,000 clones; 75% to 80% were observed only once. Jointly, the top ten make up approximately 2.1% of the sample.

The receptor chain draws on TRBV13 and TRBJ2-1; the D gene is possibly TRBD2, with 6 bases matching. The source material was PBMCs. The TCR comes from a woman aged 30 to 39 in good health and CMV-seropositive. CDR3 reads: CASSFFLSGANEQFF. The nucleotides are TGTGCCAGCAGCTTTTTCCTTAGCGGAGCCAATGAGCAGTTCTTC.